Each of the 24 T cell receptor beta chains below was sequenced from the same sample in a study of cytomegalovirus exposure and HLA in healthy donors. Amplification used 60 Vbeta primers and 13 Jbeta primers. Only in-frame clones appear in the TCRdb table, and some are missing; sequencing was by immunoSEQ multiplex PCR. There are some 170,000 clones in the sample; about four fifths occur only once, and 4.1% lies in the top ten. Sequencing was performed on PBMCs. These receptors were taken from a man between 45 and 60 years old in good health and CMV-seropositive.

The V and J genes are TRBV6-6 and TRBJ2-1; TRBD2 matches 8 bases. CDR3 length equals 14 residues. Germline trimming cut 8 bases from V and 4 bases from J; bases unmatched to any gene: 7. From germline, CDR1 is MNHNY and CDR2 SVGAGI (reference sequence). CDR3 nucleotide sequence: TGTGCCAGCCGTATCGGCGGGGGGTACAATGAGCAGTTCTTC. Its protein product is CASRIGGGYNEQFF.

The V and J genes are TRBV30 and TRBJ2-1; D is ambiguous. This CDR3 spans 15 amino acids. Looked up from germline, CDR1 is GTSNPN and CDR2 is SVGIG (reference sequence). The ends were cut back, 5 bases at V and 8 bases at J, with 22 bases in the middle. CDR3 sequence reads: CAWPPLLGIPHEQFF. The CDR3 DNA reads TGTGCCTGGCCTCCTCTCCTAGGAATCCCTCATGAGCAGTTCTTC.

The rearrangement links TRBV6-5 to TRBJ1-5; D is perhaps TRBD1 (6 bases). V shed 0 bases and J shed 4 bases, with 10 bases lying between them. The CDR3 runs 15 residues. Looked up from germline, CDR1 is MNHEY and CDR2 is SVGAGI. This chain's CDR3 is CASSYSGTSNQPQHF. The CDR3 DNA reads TGTGCCAGCAGTTACTCGGGGACAAGTAATCAGCCCCAGCATTTT.

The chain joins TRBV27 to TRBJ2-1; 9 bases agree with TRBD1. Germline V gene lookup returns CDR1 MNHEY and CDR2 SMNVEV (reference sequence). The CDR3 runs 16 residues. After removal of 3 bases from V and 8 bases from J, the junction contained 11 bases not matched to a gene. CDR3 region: CASSFYGTGFFDEQFF. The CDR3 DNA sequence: TGTGCCAGCAGTTTTTACGGGACAGGGTTTTTCGATGAGCAGTTCTTC.

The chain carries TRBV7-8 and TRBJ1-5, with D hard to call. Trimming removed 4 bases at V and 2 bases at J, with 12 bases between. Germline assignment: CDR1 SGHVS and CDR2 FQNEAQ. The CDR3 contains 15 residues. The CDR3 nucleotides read TGTGCCAGCAGCTCATGGAAGGGAGGCAATCAGCCCCAGCATTTT. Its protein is CASSSWKGGNQPQHF.

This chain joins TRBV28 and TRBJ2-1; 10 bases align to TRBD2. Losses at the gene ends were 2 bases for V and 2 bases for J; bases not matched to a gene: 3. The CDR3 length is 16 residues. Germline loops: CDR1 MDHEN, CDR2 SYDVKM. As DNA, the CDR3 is TGTGCCAGCAGTTTAGGTAGCGGGGGGACCTACAATGAGCAGTTCTTC. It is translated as CASSLGSGGTYNEQFF.

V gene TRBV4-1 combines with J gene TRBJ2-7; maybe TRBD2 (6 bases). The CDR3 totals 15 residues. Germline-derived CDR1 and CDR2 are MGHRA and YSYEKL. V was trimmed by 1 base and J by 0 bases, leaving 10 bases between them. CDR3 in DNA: TGCGCCAGCAGCCAAGCCGGGGGTATCTCCTACGAGCAGTACTTC. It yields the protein CASSQAGGISYEQYF.

The CDR3 bases are TGTGCCAGCAGCTTGGTTTTTGGACTAGCGATTGGCGAGCAGTACTTC. Translated, it gives CASSLVFGLAIGEQYF. The J gene is TRBJ2-7, the V gene TRBV5-8, with 9 bases that match TRBD2. Germline values: CDR1 SGHTS, CDR2 YDEGEE. The trim removed 0 bases at V and 6 bases at J, leaving 10 bases unmatched. The CDR3 sequence is 16 residues long.

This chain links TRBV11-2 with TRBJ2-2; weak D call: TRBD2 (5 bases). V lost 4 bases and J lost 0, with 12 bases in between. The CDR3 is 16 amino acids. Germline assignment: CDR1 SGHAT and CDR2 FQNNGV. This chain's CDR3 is CASSSLAPANTGELFF. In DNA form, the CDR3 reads TGTGCCAGCAGCTCGCTAGCTCCCGCGAACACCGGGGAGCTGTTTTTT.

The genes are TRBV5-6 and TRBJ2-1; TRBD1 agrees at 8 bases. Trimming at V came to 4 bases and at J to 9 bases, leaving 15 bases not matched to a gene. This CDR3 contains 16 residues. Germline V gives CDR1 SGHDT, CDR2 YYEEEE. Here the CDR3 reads CASSSQGQGGRGEQFF. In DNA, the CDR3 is TGTGCCAGCAGCAGCCAAGGACAGGGCGGCAGGGGTGAGCAGTTCTTC.

The CDR3, as DNA: TGTGCCAGCAGTTACAGCCTAGCGGGGGGATACGAGCAGTACTTC. Encoded protein: CASSYSLAGGYEQYF. The V call is TRBV6-5, the J call TRBJ2-7; 11 bases are shared with TRBD2. The V and J ends lost 2 bases and 4 bases, in that order; junction bases with no gene match: 4. The CDR3 has 15 amino acids. CDR1 MNHEY and CDR2 SVGAGI come from the germline V gene.

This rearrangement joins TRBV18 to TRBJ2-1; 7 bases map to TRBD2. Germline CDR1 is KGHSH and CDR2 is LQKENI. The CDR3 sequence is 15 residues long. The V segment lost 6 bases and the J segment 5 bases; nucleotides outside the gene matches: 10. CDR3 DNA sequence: TGTGCCAGCTCCCGTACCGGGACTACTAACAATGAGCAGTTCTTC. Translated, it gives CASSRTGTTNNEQFF.

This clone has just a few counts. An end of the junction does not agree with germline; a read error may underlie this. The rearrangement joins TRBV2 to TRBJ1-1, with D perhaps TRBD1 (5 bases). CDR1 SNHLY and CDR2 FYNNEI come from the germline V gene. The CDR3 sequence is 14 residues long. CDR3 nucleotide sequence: TGTGCCAGCAGAGTGGGGCCTTATGCCCCTGAGGCTTTCTTT. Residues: CASRVGPYAPEAFF.

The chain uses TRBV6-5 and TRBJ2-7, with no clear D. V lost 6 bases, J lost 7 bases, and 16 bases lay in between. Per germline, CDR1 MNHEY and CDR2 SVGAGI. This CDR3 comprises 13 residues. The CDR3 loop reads CASSTVPPEEQYF. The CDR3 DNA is TGTGCCAGCAGCACCGTTCCCCCTGAGGAGCAGTACTTC.

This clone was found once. Written as DNA, the CDR3 is TGCGCCAGCAGCTTGGAGGGGCTGAATAGCAATCAGCCCCAGCATTTT. Translating gives CASSLEGLNSNQPQHF. The V call is TRBV5-1, the J call TRBJ1-5; D might be TRBD1 (5 bases). Germline CDR1 and CDR2: SGHRS and YFSETQ. V was trimmed by 0 bases and J by 0 bases, leaving 10 bases between them. This CDR3 is built from 16 residues. The full variable domain, rest sourced from reference TRBV5-1 and TRBJ1-5, is KAGVTQTPRYLIKTRGQQVTLSCSPISGHRSVSWYQQTPGQGLQFLFEYFSETQRNKGNFPGRFSGRQFSNSRSEMNVSTLELGDSALYLCASSLEGLNSNQPQHFGDGTRLSIL.

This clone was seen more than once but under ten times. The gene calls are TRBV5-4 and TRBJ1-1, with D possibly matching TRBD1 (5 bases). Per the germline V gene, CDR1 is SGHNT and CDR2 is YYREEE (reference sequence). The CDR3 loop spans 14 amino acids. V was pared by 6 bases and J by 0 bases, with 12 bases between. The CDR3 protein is CASIGGGMNTEAFF. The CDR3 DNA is TGTGCCAGCATTGGGGGGGGGATGAACACTGAAGCTTTCTTT.

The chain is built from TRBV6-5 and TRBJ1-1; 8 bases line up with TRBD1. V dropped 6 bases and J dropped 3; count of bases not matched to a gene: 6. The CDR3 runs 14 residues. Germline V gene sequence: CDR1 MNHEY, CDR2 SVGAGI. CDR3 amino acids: CASSITGGHTEAFF. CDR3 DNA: TGTGCCAGCAGCATTACAGGGGGTCACACTGAAGCTTTCTTT.

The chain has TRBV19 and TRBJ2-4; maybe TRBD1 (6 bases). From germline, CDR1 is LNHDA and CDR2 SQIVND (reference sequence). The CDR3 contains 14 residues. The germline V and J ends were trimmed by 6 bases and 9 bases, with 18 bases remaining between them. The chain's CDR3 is CASSPQGMLSIQYF. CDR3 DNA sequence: TGTGCCAGTAGCCCACAGGGTATGTTATCCATTCAGTACTTC. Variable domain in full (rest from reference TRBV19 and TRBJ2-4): DGGITQSPKYLFRKEGQNVTLSCEQNLNHDAMYWYRQDPGQGLRLIYYSQIVNDFQKGDIAEGYSVSREKKESFPLTVTSAQKNPTAFYLCASSPQGMLSIQYFGAGTRLSVL.

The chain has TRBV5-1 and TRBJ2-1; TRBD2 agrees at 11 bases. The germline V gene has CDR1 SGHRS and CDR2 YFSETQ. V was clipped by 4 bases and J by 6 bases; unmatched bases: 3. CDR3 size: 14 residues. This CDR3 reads CASSAGTSGNEQFF. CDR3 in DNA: TGCGCCAGCAGCGCCGGGACTAGCGGCAATGAGCAGTTCTTC.

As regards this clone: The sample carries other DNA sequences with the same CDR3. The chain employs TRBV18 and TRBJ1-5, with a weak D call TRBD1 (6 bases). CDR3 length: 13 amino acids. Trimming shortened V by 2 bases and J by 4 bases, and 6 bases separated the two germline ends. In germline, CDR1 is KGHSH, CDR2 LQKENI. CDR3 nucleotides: TGTGCCAGCTCACCAGACAGGAATCAGCCCCAGCATTTT. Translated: CASSPDRNQPQHF.

The CDR3 DNA sequence: TGTGCCACCAGCGGTAGACAGGACCCCACCTACGAGCAGTACTTC. This encodes CATSGRQDPTYEQYF. The gene calls are TRBV15 and TRBJ2-7; perhaps TRBD1 as D (6 bases). Germline-derived CDR1 and CDR2 are LNHNV and YYDKDF (reference sequence). The CDR3 is made up of 15 amino acids. Trimming took off 5 bases at V and 2 bases at J, with 16 bases between the two ends.

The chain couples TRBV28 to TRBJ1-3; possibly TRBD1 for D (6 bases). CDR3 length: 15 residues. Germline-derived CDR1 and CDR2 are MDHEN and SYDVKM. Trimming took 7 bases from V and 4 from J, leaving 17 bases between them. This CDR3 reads CASTLETGRGNTIYF. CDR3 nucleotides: TGTGCCAGCACCCTGGAAACAGGGCGAGGAAACACCATATATTTT.

The CDR3 loop is CASSLLGQSTDTQYF. CDR3 bases: TGCGCCAGCAGCTTGCTGGGACAGAGCACAGATACGCAGTATTTT. The V and J genes are TRBV5-1 and TRBJ2-3; 7 bases match TRBD1. V trimming: 1 base; J trimming: 0 bases; junction bases outside the gene matches: 2. Germline-derived CDR1 and CDR2 are SGHRS and YFSETQ. The CDR3 loop spans 15 amino acids.

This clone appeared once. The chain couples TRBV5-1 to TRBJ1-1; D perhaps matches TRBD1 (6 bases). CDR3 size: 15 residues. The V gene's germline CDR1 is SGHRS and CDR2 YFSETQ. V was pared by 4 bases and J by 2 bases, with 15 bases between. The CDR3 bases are TGCGCCAGCAGCGCAAGGACAGCCGAAAACACTGAAGCTTTCTTT. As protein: CASSARTAENTEAFF.